This record concerns one T cell receptor beta chain sequence. What it recognizes is unknown. Deletions cut 3 bases from V and 1 base from J, with 10 bases between. The CDR3 sequence is 14 residues long. The V gene's germline CDR1 is SGDLS and CDR2 YYNGEE. Measured with immunoSEQ multiplex PCR; TCRdb has only the in-frame clones, and not every one. The sample has under 110,000 clones; approximately 90% are singletons. The data were obtained in a study of T cell responses to AZD1222 COVID-19 vaccine. Notes on the study in general: Donors skewed white British and female; clonal diversity was possibly underestimated.

Source: peripheral blood, taken on day 0 of AZD1222 vaccination. This receptor was identified in an adult in good health. This rearrangement joins TRBV9 to TRBJ1-2; D unresolved. This CDR3 reads CASSGAALNYGYTF. As DNA, the CDR3 is TGTGCCAGCAGCGGAGCAGCACTTAACTATGGCTACACCTTC.